This T cell receptor beta chain was recovered during a study of blood T cell repertoires in COVID-19. Turning to the study itself: COVID-19 samples from acute and convalescent phases originated in the United States, Italy and Spain. Sources were T cells, B-cell-depleted T cells, or PBMCs; the material itself was cDNA or gDNA.

In the original workflow: Cell counts per sample came from amplifying reference gene primers. Only in-frame clones appear in the TCRdb table, and some are missing; sequencing was by immunoSEQ multiplex PCR. V, J and clone size are those of that table, while D and trimming were read from the DNA. The sample yields about 94,000 clones, about 86% seen once. This receptor was taken from a man between 60 and 75 years old with acute or convalescent COVID-19. Sequenced sample: peripheral blood.

CDR3 DNA: TGTGCCAGCAGTTTCCGGGGAAGCGAGACCCAGTACTTC. As protein: CASSFRGSETQYF. This chain joins TRBV12-3 or TRBV12-4 and TRBJ2-5, with D maybe TRBD2 (5 bases). V lost 3 bases and J 5 bases, leaving 10 bases between the germline ends. The CDR3 sequence is 13 residues long.